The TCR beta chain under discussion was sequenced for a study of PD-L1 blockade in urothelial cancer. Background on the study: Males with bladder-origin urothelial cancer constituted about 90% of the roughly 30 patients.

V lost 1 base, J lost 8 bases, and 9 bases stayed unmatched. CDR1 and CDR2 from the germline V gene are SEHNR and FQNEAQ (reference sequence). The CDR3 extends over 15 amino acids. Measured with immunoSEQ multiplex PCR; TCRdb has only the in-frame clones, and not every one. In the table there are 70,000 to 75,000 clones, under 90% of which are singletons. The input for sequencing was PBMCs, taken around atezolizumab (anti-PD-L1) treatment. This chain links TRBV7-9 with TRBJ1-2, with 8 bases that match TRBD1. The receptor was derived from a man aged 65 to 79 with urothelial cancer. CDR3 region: CASSLGSGGLVGYTF. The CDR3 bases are TGTGCCAGCAGCTTAGGATCAGGGGGCCTTGTGGGCTACACCTTC.